Each of the 13 T cell receptor beta chains below was sequenced from the same sample in a study of T cells in Graves' hyperthyroidism and ophthalmopathy. The TCR beta CDR3 regions underwent amplification using RNA transcripts as the source. A first-round RT-PCR of the TCR CDR3 used the HTBI primer set. TCRdb re-derived calls from the multiplex PCR reads in MiXCR, one entry per CDR3 protein. The top ten clones hold approximately 13% of a sample with 410,000 or so distinct CDR3 sequences, roughly 14% of them seen once. Input material: blood. The receptor source for this set is a man between 18 and 35 years old with Graves' ophthalmopathy.

The chain employs TRBV7-2 and TRBJ2-7, with D possibly TRBD2 on 6 matching bases. Trimming removed 5 bases from V and 7 bases from J, with 27 bases in between. Germline V gene data show CDR1 as SGHTA and CDR2 as FQGNSA. This CDR3 has 17 amino acids. The CDR3 DNA sequence: TGTGCCAGCAGCCCGGGGACTTTCCCAGGGTTGGAGGAGGAGCAGTACTTC. Amino acid sequence: CASSPGTFPGLEEEQYF. The whole variable domain, remainder taken from reference TRBV7-2 and TRBJ2-7, is GAGVSQSPSNKVTEKGKDVELRCDPISGHTALYWYRQSLGQGLEFLIYFQGNSAPDKSGLPSDRFSAERTGGSVSTLTIQRTQQEDSAVYLCASSPGTFPGLEEEQYFGPGTRLTVT.

V and J are TRBV6-1 and TRBJ2-7; 11 nucleotides align to TRBD2. Germline V lookup: CDR1 MNHNS, CDR2 SASEGT. Losses at the gene ends were 3 bases for V and 2 bases for J; bases not matched to a gene: 3. The CDR3 totals 15 residues. The CDR3, as DNA: TGTGCCAGCAGTGAGACTAGCGGGATCCCCTACGAGCAGTACTTC. Translating gives CASSETSGIPYEQYF.

This clonotype was counted between two and nine times. The rearrangement joins TRBV5-1 to TRBJ1-1; D perhaps matches TRBD1 (5 bases). CDR1 and CDR2 from the germline V gene are SGHRS and YFSETQ. The CDR3 totals 17 residues. V was pared by 1 base and J by 2 bases, with 18 bases between. In DNA, the CDR3 is TGCGCCAGCAGCTTGTTAACAGGCCTATCCCTTAACACTGAAGCTTTCTTT. It translates to CASSLLTGLSLNTEAFF.

This clonotype has only a few counts. This chain joins TRBV25-1 and TRBJ2-7; D ambiguous. V was shortened by 4 bases and J by 1 base, with 8 bases between the two germline ends. CDR3 length: 13 amino acids. Germline V gene lookup returns CDR1 MGHDK and CDR2 SYGVNS. This CDR3 reads CASSAGGSYEQYF. The CDR3 DNA is TGTGCCAGCAGTGCTGGCGGATCCTACGAGCAGTACTTC.

The sample holds a few counts of this clonotype. V gene TRBV12-3 or TRBV12-4 combines with J gene TRBJ1-1; 11 positions agree with TRBD1. The CDR3 is made up of 15 amino acids. J was trimmed by 4 bases and V by 7 bases; bases with no gene match: 8. CDR3 in DNA: TGTGCCAGCACCCCGCGGGGACAGGGGGTCACTGAAGCTTTCTTT. Amino acid sequence: CASTPRGQGVTEAFF.

This chain connects TRBV4-1 to TRBJ2-1; 7 nucleotides agree with TRBD2. The CDR3 is made up of 16 amino acids. Trimming at V came to 0 bases and at J to 6 bases, leaving 8 bases not matched to a gene. Germline V gives CDR1 MGHRA, CDR2 YSYEKL. CDR3 coding DNA: TGCGCCAGCAGCCAAGATGGGACTATTTTTGGCAATGAGCAGTTCTTC. This encodes CASSQDGTIFGNEQFF.

This clonotype has a handful of counts. The V gene is TRBV19, the J gene TRBJ2-1; 9 bases match TRBD2. V gave up 4 bases and J gave up 8 bases; unmatched junction bases: 3. CDR3 length equals 13 residues. The germline gives CDR1 LNHDA, CDR2 SQIVND (reference sequence). The DNA of the CDR3 is TGTGCCAGTAGTAGCGGGGGGGCTGATGAGCAGTTCTTC. It specifies CASSSGGADEQFF.

This clonotype was picked up many times. The rearrangement joins TRBV2 to TRBJ2-1; TRBD1 matches 7 bases. V trimming: 8 bases; J trimming: 2 bases; junction bases outside the gene matches: 3. CDR1 is SNHLY and CDR2 is FYNNEI in the germline V gene. The CDR3 is 13 residues long. The CDR3 DNA sequence: TGTGCCAGCTGGGACAGTACCTACAATGAGCAGTTCTTC. Its translation: CASWDSTYNEQFF.

The genes are TRBV6-1 and TRBJ2-2; 10 positions match TRBD2. The V gene end was trimmed by 2 bases and the J gene end by 2 bases; junction bases not matched to a gene: 5. Looked up from germline, CDR1 is MNHNS and CDR2 is SASEGT. CDR3 length equals 17 residues. Here the CDR3 reads CASSELAGATNTGELFF. CDR3 nucleotides: TGTGCCAGCAGTGAACTAGCGGGGGCAACAAACACCGGGGAGCTGTTTTTT.

This clonotype was recorded many times. V usage is TRBV4-2 and J usage is TRBJ1-1, with 7 bases matching TRBD1. The CDR3 loop spans 14 amino acids. The J segment lost 11 bases and the V segment lost 3 bases, leaving 12 bases of the junction unmatched. CDR1 and CDR2 from the germline V gene are LGHNA and YNFKEQ. The CDR3, as DNA: TGTGCCAGCAGCCAGGAAGGACAGGCTGGGGTGGCTTTCTTT. Translated, it gives CASSQEGQAGVAFF.

This clonotype was seen more than once but under ten times. The J gene is TRBJ2-2, the V gene TRBV19, with 7 nucleotides matching TRBD1. V trimming: 5 bases; J trimming: 6 bases; junction bases outside the gene matches: 9. Germline-derived CDR1 and CDR2 are LNHDA and SQIVND (reference sequence). The CDR3 totals 15 residues. The CDR3 nucleotides read TGTGCCAGTAGTGGGACAGAAGGCGCATCCGGGGAGCTGTTTTTT. Translated: CASSGTEGASGELFF.

Comments on this clonotype: The junction does not match germline at one end; this may be a read error. This sequence joins TRBV12-3 or TRBV12-4 and TRBJ2-1, with TRBD2 identical over 8 bases. The CDR3 contains 15 residues. Written as DNA, the CDR3 is TGTGCCAGCAGTGTAGCAGCGGGGGACTACAATGAGCAGTTCTTC. Translation: CASSVAAGDYNEQFF.

This clonotype was seen at least ten times. The chain joins TRBV3-1 to TRBJ1-2; no clear D gene. This CDR3 contains 12 residues. Per the germline V gene, CDR1 is LGHDT and CDR2 is YNNKEL (reference sequence). With 5 bases removed from V and 5 bases from J, the gap between germline ends came to 9 bases. This CDR3 reads CASSSREYGYTF. Here the CDR3 DNA reads TGTGCCAGCAGCTCGAGGGAGTATGGCTACACCTTC.